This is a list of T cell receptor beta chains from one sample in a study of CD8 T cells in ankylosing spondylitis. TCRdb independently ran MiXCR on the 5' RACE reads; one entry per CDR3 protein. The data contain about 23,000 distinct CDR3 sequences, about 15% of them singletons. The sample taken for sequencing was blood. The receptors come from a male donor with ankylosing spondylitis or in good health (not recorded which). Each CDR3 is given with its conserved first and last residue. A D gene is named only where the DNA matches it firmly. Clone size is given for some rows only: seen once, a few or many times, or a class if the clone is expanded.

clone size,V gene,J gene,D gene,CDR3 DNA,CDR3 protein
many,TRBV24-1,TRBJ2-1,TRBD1,TGTGCCACCAGTGATCTAGGGACAGGGTTTGACAATGAGCAGTTCTTC,CATSDLGTGFDNEQFF
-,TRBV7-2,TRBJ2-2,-,TGTGCCAGCAGCGCGGGACAACTAGGTACCGGGGAGCTGTTTTTT,CASSAGQLGTGELFF
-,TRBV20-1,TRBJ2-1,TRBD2,TGCAGTGGCGCGGGGGGGAACAATGAGCAGTTCTTC,CSGAGGNNEQFF
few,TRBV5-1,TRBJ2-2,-,TGCGCCAGCGGCCACGGACACACCGGGGAGCTGTTTTTT,CASGHGHTGELFF
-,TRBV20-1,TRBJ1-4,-,TGCAGTGCTACAACGGAAGGGTTGATTAATGAAAAACTGTTTTTT,CSATTEGLINEKLFF
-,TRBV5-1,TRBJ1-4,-,TGCGCCAGCAGCTTCGTCAGTTCGGGTAATGAAAAACTGTTTTTT,CASSFVSSGNEKLFF
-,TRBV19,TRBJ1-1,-,TGTGCCAGTAGTATAAATCAGGTACCGAACACTGAAGCTTTCTTT,CASSINQVPNTEAFF
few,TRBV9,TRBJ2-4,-,TGTGCCAGCAGCCCGAGGGCGGGTCCGATGGTAAACATTCAGTACTTC,CASSPRAGPMVNIQYF
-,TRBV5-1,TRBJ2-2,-,TGCGCCAGCAGCTTGGTGGCCAGGAGAGCGAACACCGGGGAGCTGTTTTTT,CASSLVARRANTGELFF
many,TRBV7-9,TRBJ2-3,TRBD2,TGTGCCAGCAGCTTAGCTGCGGGGGGCGCGCAGTATTTT,CASSLAAGGAQYF
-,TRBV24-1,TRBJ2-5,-,TGTGCCACCAGTGATTTGGTGACAGGTGGTTACGAGACCCAGTACTTC,CATSDLVTGGYETQYF
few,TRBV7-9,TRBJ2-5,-,TGTGCCAGCGGCCAGGGGGGTCTACAAGAGACCCAGTACTTC,CASGQGGLQETQYF
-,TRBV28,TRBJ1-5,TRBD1,TGTGCCAGCAGTTTACCGGGACAGACCAATCAGCCCCAGCATTTT,CASSLPGQTNQPQHF
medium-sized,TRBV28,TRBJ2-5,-,TGTGCCAGCAGCCACTCCCTGACTACTCAAGAGACCCAGTACTTC,CASSHSLTTQETQYF
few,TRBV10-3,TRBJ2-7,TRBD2,TGTGCCATCAGTGGCGGGAGGGCCGTATCCCTCGAGCAGTACTTC,CAISGGRAVSLEQYF
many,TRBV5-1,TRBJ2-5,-,TGCGCCAGCAGCTTCCCAGGGAGGGAGACCCAGTACTTC,CASSFPGRETQYF
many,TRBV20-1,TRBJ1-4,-,TGCAGTGCTAGAGATCGGAGGCAACAAAATGAAAAACTGTTTTTT,CSARDRRQQNEKLFF
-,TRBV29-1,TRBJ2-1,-,TGCAGCGCGGGGCAGGAATACAATGAGCAGTTCTTC,CSAGQEYNEQFF
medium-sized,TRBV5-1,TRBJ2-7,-,TGCGCCAGCAGCTTGGCCAGGGGTAACGAGCAGTACTTC,CASSLARGNEQYF
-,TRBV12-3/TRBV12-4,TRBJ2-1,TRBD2,TGTGCCAGCAGTTTAGCGGCTAGCGGGAGGCAAGGTGAGCAGTTCTTC,CASSLAASGRQGEQFF
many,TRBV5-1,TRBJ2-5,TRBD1,TGCGCCAGCAGACTAAAGACAGGGCCTTACCAAGAGACCCAGTACTTC,CASRLKTGPYQETQYF
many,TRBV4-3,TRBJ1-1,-,TGCGCCAGCAGCCAAGAGGTAGAGGGGGTCACTGAAGCTTTCTTT,CASSQEVEGVTEAFF
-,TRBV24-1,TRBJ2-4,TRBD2,TGTGCCACCAGTGACCACCGGACTAGCGGGTTGGGGCCCAAAAACATTCAGTACTTC,CATSDHRTSGLGPKNIQYF
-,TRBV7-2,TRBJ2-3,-,TGTGCCAGCAGTACTTCCGGGGGTTCAGATACGCAGTATTTT,CASSTSGGSDTQYF
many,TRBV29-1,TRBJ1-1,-,TGCAGCGCTAGAAAGGGGGGGAACCCACGGAACACTGAAGCTTTCTTT,CSARKGGNPRNTEAFF
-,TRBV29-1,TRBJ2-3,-,TGCAGCGTTGAAGACCCCGTTGATACGCAGTATTTT,CSVEDPVDTQYF
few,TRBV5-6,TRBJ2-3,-,TGTGCCAGCAGCCCTCAGGGGGGGACAGATACGCAGTATTTT,CASSPQGGTDTQYF
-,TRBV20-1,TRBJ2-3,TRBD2,TGCAGTGCTGTCGAGGGCAGCGGGAGAGCGAATACGCAGTATTTT,CSAVEGSGRANTQYF
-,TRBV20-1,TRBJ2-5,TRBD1,TGCAGTGCTAGAGATGACAGGGGGGAGACCCAGTACTTC,CSARDDRGETQYF
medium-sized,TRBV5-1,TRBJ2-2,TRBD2,TGCGCCAGCAGACTAGCGGGAGATACCGGGGAGCTGTTTTTT,CASRLAGDTGELFF
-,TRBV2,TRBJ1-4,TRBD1,TGTGCCAGCAGTCCGGACAGGGATAAACTGTTTTTT,CASSPDRDKLFF
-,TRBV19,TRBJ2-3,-,TGTGCCAGTAGTCCGCCGACCGCTCTAGCGTCCCGGGATACGCAGTATTTT,CASSPPTALASRDTQYF
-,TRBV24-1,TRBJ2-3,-,TGTGCCACCAGTGCCGAGAGAACAGATACGCAGTATTTT,CATSAERTDTQYF
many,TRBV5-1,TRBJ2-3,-,TGCGCCAGCAGCTTGGCCAGGGGCCGAAGCACAGATACGCAGTATTTT,CASSLARGRSTDTQYF
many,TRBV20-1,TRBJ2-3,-,TGCAGTGCTAGTGGGGCTCGGTCAGATACGCAGTATTTT,CSASGARSDTQYF
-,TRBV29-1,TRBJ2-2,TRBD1,TGCAGCGTTGGCACGTCCGACAGGGCTTTCGGGGAGCTGTTTTTT,CSVGTSDRAFGELFF
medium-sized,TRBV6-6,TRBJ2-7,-,TGTGCCAGCAGTTCCTTTCAAGATGAGCAGTACTTC,CASSSFQDEQYF
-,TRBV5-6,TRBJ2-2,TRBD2,TGTGCCAGCAGCGTCCTCGGCGGGGGGGCCACCGGGGAGCTGTTTTTT,CASSVLGGGATGELFF
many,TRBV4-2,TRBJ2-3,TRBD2,TGTGCCAGCAGCCAAGGGACTAGCGACACAGATACGCAGTATTTT,CASSQGTSDTDTQYF
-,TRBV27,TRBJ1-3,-,TGTGCCAGCAGTTCCTACGGTGGTGGAAACACCATATATTTT,CASSSYGGGNTIYF
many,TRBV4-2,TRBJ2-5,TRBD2,TGTGCCAGCAGCCAAGTTAGCGGGGATCAAGAGACCCAGTACTTC,CASSQVSGDQETQYF
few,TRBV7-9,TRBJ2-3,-,TGTGCCAGCAGCTCCACCCTCACAGATACGCAGTATTTT,CASSSTLTDTQYF
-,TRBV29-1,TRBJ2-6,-,TGCAGCGTTGTCGTACTTTCTCTCTCTGGGGCCAACGTCCTGACTTTC,CSVVVLSLSGANVLTF
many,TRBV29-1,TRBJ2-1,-,TGCAGCGTTGAAAGATCGAGGGCCAATGAGCAGTTCTTC,CSVERSRANEQFF
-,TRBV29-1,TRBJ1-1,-,TGCAGCGTTTCTTTGCGAAGGAGTGACACTGAAGCTTTCTTT,CSVSLRRSDTEAFF
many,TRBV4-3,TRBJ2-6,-,TGCGCCAGCAGCCAAGGACGTGGCGCCAACGTCCTGACTTTC,CASSQGRGANVLTF
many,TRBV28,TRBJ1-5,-,TGTGCCTCATTCAGCGGCTTGGGTCAGCCCCAGCATTTT,CASFSGLGQPQHF
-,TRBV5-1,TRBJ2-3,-,TGCGCCAGCAGCTTTCAGGTCACAGATACGCAGTATTTT,CASSFQVTDTQYF
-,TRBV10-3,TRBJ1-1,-,TGTGCCATCAGTCCTCGCCCCGGACAGAACACTGAAGCTTTCTTT,CAISPRPGQNTEAFF
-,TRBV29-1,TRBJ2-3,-,TGCAGCGTTGAAGATACAGTTACTAGCACAGATACGCAGTATTTT,CSVEDTVTSTDTQYF
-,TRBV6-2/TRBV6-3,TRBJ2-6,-,TGTGCCAGCAGCCACTTTGCCCGAACTGGGGCCAACGTCCTGACTTTC,CASSHFARTGANVLTF